The 8 T cell receptor beta chains below were found in one sample sequenced in a study of lymphopenia after photon versus proton radiotherapy. Produced via immunoSEQ multiplex PCR; TCRdb's table is partial and in-frame only. The sample includes more than 45,000 clones, less than 85% seen only once; the top ten take roughly 2.1%. The sequences come from peripheral blood, collected from a patient treated with proton-based radiotherapy. These receptor sequences come from a man aged 55 to 70 with pancreatic cancer.

The chain uses TRBV5-1 and TRBJ2-3, with unresolved D. CDR1 is SGHRS, CDR2 YFSETQ, per germline. CDR3 length: 15 residues. V dropped 0 bases and J dropped 4 bases, with 12 bases sitting between them. CDR3 in amino acids: CASSLGLSWADTQYF. CDR3 DNA: TGCGCCAGCAGCTTGGGACTCTCCTGGGCAGATACGCAGTATTTT.

The chain joins TRBV11-3 to TRBJ2-7; a weak D match, TRBD1 (5 bases). The germline V gene has CDR1 SGHNT and CDR2 YENEEA. V was cut by 5 bases and J by 6 bases, with 17 bases left in between. The length of the CDR3 is 14 residues. Written as DNA, the CDR3 is TGTGCCAGCAGCGAAGGGGCAGGAACAATCGAGCAGTACTTC. This gives the protein CASSEGAGTIEQYF.

The chain recombines TRBV27 with TRBJ2-5; 7 bases fit TRBD2. V shed 5 bases and J 5 bases; nucleotides not matched to a gene: 14. The CDR3 is 16 amino acids. The germline gives CDR1 MNHEY, CDR2 SMNVEV (reference sequence). CDR3 coding DNA: TGTGCCAGCAGTCTGATGGGGGGGACCCCCTGGGAGACCCAGTACTTC. Protein: CASSLMGGTPWETQYF.

In this sample, this clone turned up once. The V and J genes are TRBV19 and TRBJ2-5, with 8 bases aligning to TRBD1. The trim removed 3 bases at V and 2 bases at J, leaving 5 bases unmatched. Germline V lookup: CDR1 LNHDA, CDR2 SQIVND (reference sequence). The CDR3 has 15 amino acids. CDR3 bases: TGTGCCAGTAGTATCGGACAGGGACCTCAAGAGACCCAGTACTTC. Protein: CASSIGQGPQETQYF.

V and J are TRBV29-1 and TRBJ2-7; D is unresolved. The CDR3 sequence is 13 residues long. Trimming shortened V by 3 bases and J by 8 bases, and 17 bases separated the two germline ends. Germline values: CDR1 SQVTM, CDR2 ANQGSEA. The CDR3 loop is CSVETQKKSKQYF. The CDR3, as DNA: TGCAGCGTTGAGACACAGAAAAAGAGTAAGCAGTACTTC.

J is TRBJ2-7 and V is TRBV5-4; the D call may be TRBD1 or TRBD2 (5 bases each). The germline V gene has CDR1 SGHNT and CDR2 YYREEE (reference sequence). This CDR3 is built from 16 residues. Trimming stripped 4 bases from V and 3 bases from J, with 20 bases between. The CDR3 spells CASSNGGAGRVYEQYF. Here the CDR3 DNA reads TGTGCCAGCAGCAATGGAGGTGCGGGCAGGGTCTACGAGCAGTACTTC.

V and J are TRBV6-5 and TRBJ1-1; TRBD1 agrees at 10 bases. The ends lost 6 bases at V and 5 bases at J; junction bases unmatched: 9. The germline V gene has CDR1 MNHEY and CDR2 SVGAGI. The CDR3 is made up of 15 amino acids. The CDR3 loop reads CASRTGGAKGTEAFF. The CDR3, as DNA: TGTGCCAGCAGGACAGGGGGCGCGAAAGGAACTGAAGCTTTCTTT.

The CDR3 loop reads CASSLHTGFSTEAFF. CDR3 nucleotide sequence: TGCGCCAGCAGCTTGCACACAGGGTTCAGTACTGAAGCTTTCTTT. The rearrangement uses TRBV5-1 and TRBJ1-1; D may be TRBD1 (6 bases). This CDR3 contains 15 residues. Germline V gene sequence: CDR1 SGHRS, CDR2 YFSETQ. Trimming removed 1 base from V and 5 bases from J, with 15 bases in between.